This record looks at one T cell receptor beta chain sequence and its context. Its antigen is as yet unknown. This entry is derived from a study of T cells in Graves' hyperthyroidism and ophthalmopathy. Notes on the study in general: Stable hyperthyroidism and ophthalmopathy were separated using 13 V-J signatures. Blood also held most thyroid clonotypes expanded beyond 0.001.

RNA transcripts gave rise to amplified TCR beta CDR3 regions. The TCR CDR3 was amplified in a first-round RT-PCR using the HTBI primer set. Using its own MiXCR run on the multiplex PCR reads, TCRdb lists one record per CDR3 protein. The data contain 500,000 to 600,000 distinct CDR3 sequences, about 43% of them singletons. CDR1 and CDR2 from the germline V gene are SGHTA and FQGNSA. The CDR3 has 15 amino acids. The V segment lost 6 bases and the J segment 4 bases; nucleotides outside the gene matches: 8. The definition of stable Graves' hyperthyroidism was no ophthalmopathy progression within 18 months. Hyperthyroidism was newly diagnosed in patients aged 18 to 65 (duration under 2 months).

The chain is built from TRBV7-2 and TRBJ2-3; 9 bases map to TRBD2. The sequence derives from a woman under 30 with Graves' hyperthyroidism. The sequencing input was peripheral blood or thyroid tissue (not recorded which). The CDR3 DNA sequence: TGTGCCAGCAGACCGGGACTAGCAGCCTCAGATACGCAGTATTTT. Translated: CASRPGLAASDTQYF. The variable domain in full, with the rest retrieved from reference TRBV7-2 and TRBJ2-3, is GAGVSQSPSNKVTEKGKDVELRCDPISGHTALYWYRQSLGQGLEFLIYFQGNSAPDKSGLPSDRFSAERTGGSVSTLTIQRTQQEDSAVYLCASRPGLAASDTQYFGPGTRLTVL.